A selection of T cell receptor beta chains follows, all from one sample in a study of blood T cell repertoires in COVID-19. The protocol was immunoSEQ multiplex PCR, while the TCRdb copy is restricted to in-frame clones and leaves out a portion. The data hold 200,000 to 250,000 clones, with roughly 89% observed a single time. The sequenced material came from PBMCs or T cells enriched from blood (not recorded which). These receptors originate from a woman aged 40 to 49 with acute COVID-19. CDR3s include the opening cysteine and the closing phenylalanine or tryptophan. The D gene is left open where the match is weak. Clone size appears in some rows only: once, few, many, or a class for an expanded clone.

TRBJ1-2,TRBV5-6,NA,17,NA,CASSLVSLRGYNYGYTF,TGTGCCAGCAGCCTGGTCTCCCTAAGGGGGTACAACTATGGCTACACCTTC
TRBJ2-7,TRBV29-1,many,12,TRBD1,CSVRQGPLEQYF,TGCAGCGTTAGACAGGGGCCCTTGGAGCAGTACTTC
TRBJ1-1,TRBV2,NA,12,NA,CASSDQLGEAFF,TGTGCCAGCAGTGATCAACTTGGTGAGGCTTTCTTT
TRBJ1-2,TRBV6-2/TRBV6-3,NA,13,NA,CASSYNSYYGYTF,TGTGCCAGCAGTTACAACAGTTACTATGGCTACACCTTC
TRBJ1-1,TRBV10-3,few,14,TRBD1,CAISGDRVVTEAFF,TGTGCCATCAGTGGGGACAGAGTCGTTACTGAAGCTTTCTTT
TRBJ1-1,TRBV5-6,once,16,TRBD1,CASSLVTGGGRTEAFF,TGTGCCAGCAGCTTAGTGACAGGGGGCGGAAGGACTGAAGCTTTCTTT
TRBJ2-6,TRBV18,NA,14,NA,CASSPNTGANVLTF,TGTGCCAGCTCACCTAACACTGGGGCCAACGTCCTGACTTTC
TRBJ2-3,TRBV27,NA,18,TRBD2,CASRRRAGGDSSTDTQYF,TGTGCCAGCAGACGCCGGGCGGGGGGGGACTCTAGCACAGATACGCAGTATTTT
TRBJ2-1,TRBV19,NA,15,TRBD1,CASSSRDRGLNEQFF,TGTGCCAGTAGCTCCCGGGACAGGGGGCTCAATGAGCAGTTCTTC
TRBJ2-3,TRBV2,NA,13,TRBD1,CASIGTAPDTQYF,TGTGCCAGCATCGGGACAGCACCAGATACGCAGTATTTT
TRBJ2-1,TRBV7-3,NA,17,TRBD1,CASSRQGQGGIWNEQFF,TGTGCCAGCAGCAGACAGGGACAGGGAGGGATTTGGAATGAGCAGTTCTTC
TRBJ1-2,TRBV5-1,NA,14,TRBD1,CASSPGGLNYGYTF,TGCGCCAGCAGCCCAGGGGGCCTTAACTATGGCTACACCTTC
TRBJ2-5,TRBV7-2,NA,16,TRBD2,CASSLGLANYQETQYF,TGTGCCAGCAGCTTGGGACTAGCGAATTACCAAGAGACCCAGTACTTC
TRBJ1-2,TRBV7-8,NA,14,NA,CASSLNPMRYGYTF,TGTGCCAGCAGCTTAAATCCAATGAGATATGGCTACACCTTC
TRBJ1-2,TRBV18,NA,15,TRBD1,CASSHGTGKDYGYTF,TGTGCCAGCTCCCACGGGACAGGGAAGGACTATGGCTACACCTTC